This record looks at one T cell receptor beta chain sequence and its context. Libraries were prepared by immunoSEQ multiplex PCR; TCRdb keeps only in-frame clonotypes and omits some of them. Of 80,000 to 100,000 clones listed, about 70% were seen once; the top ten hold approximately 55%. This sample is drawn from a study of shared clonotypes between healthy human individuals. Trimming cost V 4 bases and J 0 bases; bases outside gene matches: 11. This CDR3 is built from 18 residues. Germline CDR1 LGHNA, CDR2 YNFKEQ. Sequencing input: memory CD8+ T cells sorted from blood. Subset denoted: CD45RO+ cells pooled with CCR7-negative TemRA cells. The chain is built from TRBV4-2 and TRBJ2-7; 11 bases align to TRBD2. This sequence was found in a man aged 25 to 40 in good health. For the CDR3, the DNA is TGTGCCAGCAGCCCAGTTAAGGGGACTAGCGGCAACTCCTACGAGCAGTACTTC. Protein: CASSPVKGTSGNSYEQYF.